A single sample gave rise to the 19 T cell receptor beta chains below, sequenced in a study of blood T cell repertoires in COVID-19. Produced via immunoSEQ multiplex PCR; TCRdb's table is partial and in-frame only. The sample includes over 60,000 clones, around 80% of them seen just once. Sequenced sample: peripheral blood. Receptor source: a human donor in a cohort sampled during active COVID-19.

Notes on this clone: At one of its ends the junction is not consistent with the germline gene, which may arise from a read error. The chain carries TRBV11-2 and TRBJ2-5; D remains ambiguous. This CDR3 region has 14 residues. Germline loops: CDR1 SGHAT, CDR2 FQNNGV. In DNA form, the CDR3 reads TGTGCCAGCAGCTCGATCAGGCACCAAGAGTCCCAGTACTTC. As protein: CASSSIRHQESQYF.

J is TRBJ1-4 and V is TRBV30; tentative D call: TRBD1 (5 bases). From germline, CDR1 is GTSNPN and CDR2 SVGIG (reference sequence). The length of the CDR3 is 13 residues. V was cut by 8 bases and J by 4 bases, with 14 bases left in between. CDR3 nucleotides: TGTGCCGGGGGGGGAGGGGTTAATGAAAAACTGTTTTTT. Translated, it gives CAGGGGVNEKLFF.

A single count supports this clone. V is TRBV14 and J is TRBJ2-1, with unresolved D. This CDR3 comprises 12 residues. Trimming took 1 base from V and 8 from J, leaving 6 bases between them. The germline V gene has CDR1 SGHDN and CDR2 FVKESK. The CDR3 DNA reads TGTGCCAGCAGCCAAGCGGGTTATGAGCAGTTCTTC. The encoded protein is CASSQAGYEQFF.

V and J are TRBV6-5 and TRBJ2-1, with TRBD2 as a possible D gene (5 bases). Germline assignment: CDR1 MNHEY and CDR2 SVGAGI. The CDR3 loop spans 14 amino acids. V was cut by 2 bases and J by 8 bases, with 13 bases left in between. CDR3: CASSYEGGWDEQFF. The CDR3 coding sequence is TGTGCCAGCAGTTACGAGGGCGGGTGGGATGAGCAGTTCTTC.

This chain uses TRBV3-1 (or the pseudogene TRBV3-2) with TRBJ2-1; 8 nucleotides line up with TRBD2. This CDR3 has 13 amino acids. J lost 9 bases, V lost 4 bases, and 5 bases had no gene match. The V gene's germline CDR1 is LGHDT and CDR2 YNNKEL (reference sequence). The CDR3: CASSLGAGGEQFF. CDR3 DNA sequence: TGTGCCAGCAGCCTGGGGGCGGGGGGTGAGCAGTTCTTC.

The chain has TRBV9 and TRBJ2-7; 10 bases agree with TRBD2. The V segment lost 4 bases and the J segment 3 bases; nucleotides outside the gene matches: 4. The CDR3 totals 14 residues. The germline CDR1 and CDR2 sequences are SGDLS and YYNGEE. CDR3 residues: CASSPSGRGYEQYF. For the CDR3, the DNA is TGTGCCAGCAGCCCTAGCGGGAGAGGCTACGAGCAGTACTTC.

V is TRBV4-1 and J is TRBJ1-2, with D perhaps TRBD1 (6 bases). There are 15 residues in the CDR3. The germline gives CDR1 MGHRA, CDR2 YSYEKL. V lost 3 bases and J 2 bases, leaving 13 bases between the germline ends. DNA of the CDR3: TGCGCCAGCAGCCACCTTTCAGGGGAGAACTATGGCTACACCTTC. It specifies CASSHLSGENYGYTF.

The chain carries TRBV2 and TRBJ2-2; a weak D match, TRBD2 (5 bases). Germline CDR1 and CDR2: SNHLY and FYNNEI. V lost 8 bases and J lost 4, with 11 bases in between. This CDR3 spans 13 amino acids. CDR3 region: CASLVATTGELFF. The CDR3 bases are TGTGCCAGCCTGGTAGCGACCACCGGGGAGCTGTTTTTT.

The J gene is TRBJ2-7, the V gene TRBV28, with D perhaps matching TRBD1 (5 bases). The V gene lost 4 bases and the J gene lost 1 base, with 14 bases spanning the gap. The CDR3 runs 15 residues. Per germline, CDR1 MDHEN and CDR2 SYDVKM. In DNA form, the CDR3 reads TGTGCCAGCAGTTCTGGCGATCGACAGTCCTACGAGCAGTACTTC. Translation: CASSSGDRQSYEQYF. Filled out from reference TRBV28 and TRBJ2-7, the complete variable domain reads DVKVTQSSRYLVKRTGEKVFLECVQDMDHENMFWYRQDPGLGLRLIYFSYDVKMKEKGDIPEGYSVSREKKERFSLILESASTNQTSMYLCASSSGDRQSYEQYFGPGTRLTVT.

This clone was seen a handful of times. The genes are TRBV30 and TRBJ1-5; the match to TRBD1 covers 9 bases. This CDR3 contains 13 residues. Germline V gives CDR1 GTSNPN, CDR2 SVGIG (reference sequence). With 1 base clipped from V and 6 bases from J, the junction kept 1 base outside the gene matches. The CDR3: CAWSGTGVQPQHF. CDR3 nucleotide sequence: TGTGCCTGGAGTGGGACAGGGGTTCAGCCCCAGCATTTT.

This clone came up a few times. The chain uses TRBV5-1 and TRBJ2-5, with 8 positions matching TRBD1. Germline V gives CDR1 SGHRS, CDR2 YFSETQ. This CDR3 spans 14 amino acids. V lost 2 bases to trimming and J lost 2 bases; unmatched junction nucleotides: 2. CDR3 DNA sequence: TGCGCCAGCAGCTTTCAGGGGGCGCAAGAGACCCAGTACTTC. Amino acid sequence: CASSFQGAQETQYF.

This sequence joins TRBV27 and TRBJ2-1; 8 bases line up with TRBD2. The CDR3 spans 14 residues. Germline V gene sequence: CDR1 MNHEY, CDR2 SMNVEV (reference sequence). The junction had 9 bases not matched to a gene; V was cut back by 4 bases and J by 10 bases. As DNA, the CDR3 is TGTGCCAGCAGTTCCCTAAGCGGGGGTCGGGAGCAGTTCTTC. Translating gives CASSSLSGGREQFF.

This clone came up once. The chain is built from TRBV5-1 and TRBJ1-6; D is ambiguous. Trimming pared 3 bases from V and 6 bases from J, leaving 10 bases between. The CDR3 is 14 residues long. CDR1 is SGHRS and CDR2 is YFSETQ in the germline V gene. CDR3 loop: CASSSGSANSPLHF. The CDR3 bases are TGCGCCAGCAGCTCGGGGTCGGCTAATTCACCCCTCCACTTT. The entire variable domain, with the rest obtained from reference TRBV5-1 and TRBJ1-6, is as follows: KAGVTQTPRYLIKTRGQQVTLSCSPISGHRSVSWYQQTPGQGLQFLFEYFSETQRNKGNFPGRFSGRQFSNSRSEMNVSTLELGDSALYLCASSSGSANSPLHFGNGTRLTVT.

This clone has a handful of counts. J is TRBJ2-7 and V is TRBV2; D not certain. V lost 6 bases to trimming and J lost 3 bases, with 6 bases between them. In germline, CDR1 is SNHLY, CDR2 FYNNEI. The CDR3 covers 11 residues. CDR3 DNA sequence: TGTGCCAGCAGGCGATACTACGAGCAGTACTTC. Its translation: CASRRYYEQYF.

The rearrangement uses TRBV4-2 and TRBJ2-1; TRBD2 is a possible D gene (5 bases). V lost 2 bases and J lost 8, with 10 bases in between. CDR1 is LGHNA and CDR2 is YNFKEQ in the germline V gene. The CDR3 has 13 residues. CDR3 bases: TGTGCCAGCAGCCAACCCGGGAACGATGAGCAGTTCTTC. Translation gives CASSQPGNDEQFF.

This rearrangement joins TRBV5-6 to TRBJ2-5; 12 positions agree with TRBD1. J lost 5 bases, V lost 2 bases, and 7 bases had no gene match. Germline-derived CDR1 and CDR2 are SGHDT and YYEEEE. There are 16 residues in the CDR3. DNA for the CDR3: TGTGCCAGCAGCTTTAAAGGGACAGGGGGCGGGGAGACCCAGTACTTC. It translates to CASSFKGTGGGETQYF.

J is TRBJ1-1 and V is TRBV19; 9 nucleotides match TRBD1. V lost 10 bases and J lost 4; bases outside the gene matches: 10. Germline lookup yields CDR1 LNHDA and CDR2 SQIVND (reference sequence). The CDR3 has 14 amino acids. The CDR3 here is CANATGTGSTEAFF. The CDR3 DNA is TGTGCCAACGCCACCGGGACAGGGAGCACTGAAGCTTTCTTT.

The chain couples TRBV28 to TRBJ2-7, with 7 bases matching TRBD1. J gave up 2 bases and V 6 bases, and 7 bases lay outside the gene matches. The germline V gene has CDR1 MDHEN and CDR2 SYDVKM. The CDR3 has 14 amino acids. CDR3 nucleotides: TGTGCCAGCAGCCTGGACAGGACTGCCTACGAGCAGTACTTC. It yields the protein CASSLDRTAYEQYF.

V gene TRBV19 combines with J gene TRBJ1-2; D ambiguous. In germline, CDR1 is LNHDA, CDR2 SQIVND (reference sequence). The CDR3 is 15 residues long. The V end lost 8 bases, the J end lost 0 bases, and 16 bases lay between the germline ends. CDR3 bases: TGTGCCAGTCGGTCCTATACTCCCGCTAACTATGGCTACACCTTC. Residues: CASRSYTPANYGYTF. Supplemented by reference TRBV19 and TRBJ1-2, the full variable domain reads DGGITQSPKYLFRKEGQNVTLSCEQNLNHDAMYWYRQDPGQGLRLIYYSQIVNDFQKGDIAEGYSVSREKKESFPLTVTSAQKNPTAFYLCASRSYTPANYGYTFGSGTRLTVV.